Listed below are T cell receptor beta chains from one sample, sequenced in a study of T-cell memory formation after mild COVID-19. TCRdb re-called the 5' RACE reads through MiXCR, storing one row per CDR3 protein. The data contain about 340,000 distinct CDR3 sequences, around a sixth of them singletons. The sample taken for sequencing was PBMCs or a T cell subset sorted from them (not recorded which). The receptor source for this set is a man younger than 35 who had mild COVID-19 (a few samples of this study predate the infection). Cell type and time point are not known. CDR3s include the opening cysteine and the closing phenylalanine or tryptophan. D genes are given only for firm matches. A clone size is listed for some rows: how often the clone was seen (once, few, many), or a class if it is expanded.

J | V | D | size | CDR3 | DNA
TRBJ2-7 | TRBV12-3/TRBV12-4 | NA | few | CASSRLGFYEQYF | TGTGCCAGCAGTCGGCTAGGTTTTTACGAGCAGTACTTC
TRBJ1-1 | TRBV27 | NA | NA | CSSSLKGWGLNTEAFF | TGTTCCAGCAGTTTAAAGGGGTGGGGCCTGAACACTGAAGCTTTCTTT
TRBJ2-5 | TRBV4-2 | TRBD2 | few | CASSQDSVGGGLLETQYF | TGTGCCAGCAGCCAAGATAGTGTTGGCGGGGGGCTCCTGGAGACCCAGTACTTC
TRBJ2-3 | TRBV6-2/TRBV6-3 | NA | few | CASSYSTRTGTDTQYF | TGTGCCAGCAGTTACTCGACTAGGACGGGCACAGATACGCAGTATTTT
TRBJ2-1 | TRBV5-4 | NA | many | CASSFGGTEQFF | TGTGCCAGCAGCTTTGGTGGGACTGAGCAGTTCTTC
TRBJ2-1 | TRBV27 | NA | NA | CASSSIPGAPRFF | TGTGCCAGCAGCTCAATACCGGGGGCCCCACGGTTCTTC
TRBJ2-1 | TRBV24-1 | NA | NA | CATSDLLGLEQFF | TGTGCCACCAGTGATTTGCTGGGGCTTGAGCAGTTCTTC
TRBJ1-6 | TRBV11-2 | NA | NA | CASSSLVNSPLHF | TGTGCCAGCAGCTCCCTGGTAAATTCACCCCTCCACTTT
TRBJ1-2 | TRBV20-1 | NA | NA | CSASPSYSGDYGYTF | TGCAGTGCTAGTCCCTCCTATAGCGGGGATTATGGCTACACCTTC
TRBJ2-1 | TRBV5-1 | TRBD2 | many | CASSSSGGVINEQFF | TGCGCCAGCAGCTCTAGCGGGGGGGTTATTAATGAGCAGTTCTTC
TRBJ2-3 | TRBV7-3 | NA | NA | CASSPWITDTQYF | TGTGCCAGCAGCCCCTGGATAACAGATACGCAGTATTTT
TRBJ2-1 | TRBV3-1 | TRBD2 | NA | CASSQETSYEQFF | TGTGCCAGCAGCCAAGAGACTAGCTATGAGCAGTTCTTC
TRBJ2-3 | TRBV19 | NA | few | CATAGTVSTDTQYF | TGTGCCACTGCCGGGACGGTAAGCACAGATACGCAGTATTTT
TRBJ2-1 | TRBV7-6 | TRBD1 | many | CASSPYRGPYNEQFF | TGTGCCAGCTCCCCTTACAGGGGGCCCTACAATGAGCAGTTCTTC
TRBJ1-6 | TRBV6-5 | NA | NA | CASSRISHNSPLHF | TGTGCCAGCTCGAGAATCTCCCATAATTCACCCCTCCACTTT
TRBJ2-3 | TRBV20-1 | NA | few | CSARDLDSTFLPSTDTQYF | TGCAGTGCTAGAGATCTGGACAGCACGTTCTTACCTAGCACAGATACGCAGTATTTT
TRBJ2-3 | TRBV15 | NA | few | CATSGFTGQDTQYF | TGTGCCACCAGCGGATTTACAGGGCAAGATACGCAGTATTTT
TRBJ1-4 | TRBV5-1 | TRBD1 | few | CASQRWGQGTEKLFF | TGCGCCAGCCAGAGATGGGGACAGGGGACGGAAAAACTGTTTTTT
TRBJ1-1 | TRBV5-1 | NA | NA | CASSLGHDNTEAFF | TGCGCCAGCAGCTTAGGACACGATAACACTGAAGCTTTCTTT
TRBJ2-5 | TRBV5-1 | NA | NA | CASSIGRGGETQYF | TGCGCCAGCAGCATAGGCCGGGGTGGAGAGACCCAGTACTTC
TRBJ1-3 | TRBV6-6 | NA | NA | CASPPPAGNTIYF | TGTGCCAGCCCCCCCCCGGCGGGAAACACCATATATTTT
TRBJ2-7 | TRBV4-3 | NA | NA | CASSQEGGGRGTYEQYF | TGCGCCAGCAGCCAAGAAGGGGGGGGACGGGGTACCTACGAGCAGTACTTC
TRBJ1-2 | TRBV19 | NA | few | CASSMLSGSAGYGYTF | TGTGCCAGTAGTATGCTGAGTGGCTCCGCCGGCTATGGCTACACCTTC
TRBJ1-1 | TRBV18 | NA | few | CASSPLIPDTEAFF | TGTGCCAGCTCACCATTGATACCGGACACTGAAGCTTTCTTT
TRBJ2-5 | TRBV5-1 | NA | NA | CASSLVVGQETQYF | TGCGCCAGCAGCTTGGTAGTCGGACAAGAGACCCAGTACTTC
TRBJ2-1 | TRBV6-2/TRBV6-3 | TRBD2 | NA | CASSYAASGGDEQFF | TGTGCCAGCAGTTACGCGGCTAGCGGGGGCGATGAGCAGTTCTTC
TRBJ2-1 | TRBV10-1 | NA | NA | CASSESSGRRYNEQFF | TGCGCCAGCAGTGAGTCGAGCGGCAGAAGGTACAATGAGCAGTTCTTC
TRBJ2-1 | TRBV29-1 | NA | NA | CSVVGSRYNEQFF | TGCAGCGTTGTGGGCAGCCGGTACAATGAGCAGTTCTTC
TRBJ2-7 | TRBV25-1 | TRBD2 | NA | CASRPGGGYEQYF | TGTGCCAGCAGACCCGGGGGGGGGTACGAGCAGTACTTC
TRBJ1-2 | TRBV20-1 | TRBD1 | many | CSARDYRGHGYTF | TGCAGTGCTAGAGACTACAGGGGACATGGCTACACCTTC
TRBJ2-2 | TRBV7-2 | NA | NA | CASSLGLAIRGELFF | TGTGCCAGCAGCCTGGGGCTAGCTATCAGAGGGGAGCTGTTTTTT
TRBJ1-2 | TRBV7-2 | NA | NA | CASSLVSSLEVPYFHTF | TGTGCCAGCAGCTTAGTAAGCTCTTTAGAGGTGCCGTATTTTCACACCTTC
TRBJ2-3 | TRBV10-2 | TRBD2 | NA | CASSESSLAGDTQYF | TGCGCCAGCAGTGAGTCATCGCTAGCGGGAGATACGCAGTATTTT
TRBJ2-1 | TRBV2 | NA | NA | CASRRSWNNEQFF | TGTGCCAGCAGGAGGTCCTGGAACAATGAGCAGTTCTTC
TRBJ2-7 | TRBV20-1 | TRBD1 | few | CSARIRGRQYF | TGCAGTGCTAGAATCAGGGGGAGGCAGTACTTC
TRBJ2-5 | TRBV11-2 | NA | NA | CASSLWLAGETQYF | TGTGCCAGCAGCTTGTGGCTAGCCGGTGAGACCCAGTACTTC
TRBJ1-2 | TRBV4-3 | NA | NA | CASSQDRQGDPYGYTF | TGCGCCAGCAGCCAAGATCGCCAGGGTGATCCCTATGGCTACACCTTC
TRBJ1-1 | TRBV12-3/TRBV12-4 | TRBD1 | NA | CASLNRGMIANTEAFF | TGTGCCAGCCTGAACAGGGGAATGATTGCGAACACTGAAGCTTTCTTT
TRBJ2-7 | TRBV15 | NA | many | CATSTGQSDEQYF | TGTGCCACCAGCACGGGGCAATCGGACGAGCAGTACTTC
TRBJ1-3 | TRBV7-9 | NA | NA | CASSFYPQAGNTIYF | TGTGCCAGCAGCTTTTATCCCCAGGCTGGAAACACCATATATTTT
TRBJ2-3 | TRBV5-4 | TRBD2 | NA | CASSLETSGTDTQYF | TGTGCCAGCAGCTTGGAAACTAGCGGGACAGATACGCAGTATTTT